The rows below give T cell receptor beta chains drawn from one sample of a study of shared clonotypes between healthy human individuals. Only in-frame clones appear in the TCRdb table, and some are missing; sequencing was by immunoSEQ multiplex PCR. The data show under 750,000 clones, with about two thirds seen just once and approximately 2% held by the top ten. Sequencing input: memory CD4+ T cells sorted from blood. The receptors were sampled from a woman under 40 in good health. The CDR3 runs from the conserved cysteine through the conserved F or W. A D gene is named only where the DNA matches it firmly. Clone size is given for some rows only: seen once, a few or many times, or a class if the clone is expanded.

TGTGCCAGTACCCTCGGGGGGGTGTCGTCTGTAGATTACCAGTTCTTC	CASTLGGVSSVDYQFF	TRBV19	TRBJ2-1	few	TRBD2
TGTGCCAGTATGGAAGCGGGGTCGTTGGAGACCCAGTACTTC	CASMEAGSLETQYF	TRBV19	TRBJ2-5	once	TRBD2
TGTGCCAGTAGTAGGGCGCGAAGGGACGAGCAGTACTTC	CASSRARRDEQYF	TRBV19	TRBJ2-7	NA	NA
TGTGCCCGAGAGTTCGTTAGCGGGAGGGCGAATGAGCAGTTCTTC	CAREFVSGRANEQFF	TRBV30	TRBJ2-1	NA	TRBD2
TGTGCCAGCAGCCCCAACAGGGCAATCTACGAGCAGTACTTC	CASSPNRAIYEQYF	TRBV11-2	TRBJ2-7	NA	NA
TGTGCCAGCAGCCAGACCGATAATGAAAAACTGTTTTTT	CASSQTDNEKLFF	TRBV14	TRBJ1-4	NA	NA
TGTGCCAGCAGTCTCCAGGGGGCGGCTAATGAAAAACTGTTTTTT	CASSLQGAANEKLFF	TRBV6-5	TRBJ1-4	NA	TRBD1
TGTGCCAGCAGTTTAATGGCTAGCGGGGGAGAGACCCAGTACTTC	CASSLMASGGETQYF	TRBV27	TRBJ2-5	NA	TRBD2
TGTGCCAGCAGCTTTTGGGGCGGGAGAGTAGATACGCAGTATTTT	CASSFWGGRVDTQYF	TRBV7-2	TRBJ2-3	NA	TRBD2
TGTGCCAGCAGTCCGCAGGTAGCGGGAATCTACGAGCAGTACTTC	CASSPQVAGIYEQYF	TRBV28	TRBJ2-7	NA	TRBD2
TGTGCCAGCAGTTACTCACCGGACAGGATCTATGGCTACACCTTC	CASSYSPDRIYGYTF	TRBV6-6	TRBJ1-2	NA	TRBD1
TGCAGCGTCACCTTGGCTAGCAAAGGGACAGATACGCAGTATTTT	CSVTLASKGTDTQYF	TRBV29-1	TRBJ2-3	NA	NA
TGCGCCAGCAGCCAAGATCCCCGGGGACTAGCGGGCCCACAAGAGACCCAGTACTTC	CASSQDPRGLAGPQETQYF	TRBV4-1	TRBJ2-5	NA	TRBD2
TGTGCCAGCAGCTTGGGAGGTCGGGGTGGAGCCTACGAGCAGTACTTC	CASSLGGRGGAYEQYF	TRBV5-4	TRBJ2-7	NA	NA
TGTGCCAGCAGTCTACAGGGCATGAACACTGAAGCTTTCTTT	CASSLQGMNTEAFF	TRBV2	TRBJ1-1	NA	NA
TGTGCCAGCAGTGCGGTGGGACACCTCAACTATGGCTACACCTTC	CASSAVGHLNYGYTF	TRBV25-1	TRBJ1-2	NA	NA
TGTGCCAGCAGCTTGGGTGGACTAGCGGGCTCCTACGAGCAGTACTTC	CASSLGGLAGSYEQYF	TRBV5-4	TRBJ2-7	NA	TRBD2
TGTGCCAGCAGTGAGAAATCCAGAAACACCATATATTTT	CASSEKSRNTIYF	TRBV28	TRBJ1-3	NA	NA
TGTGCCTGGAGTGTATCCAGGAACACTGAAGCTTTCTTT	CAWSVSRNTEAFF	TRBV30	TRBJ1-1	NA	NA
TGCAGCGTGCTGGACTTCGGGGCCGGGGAGCTGTTTTTT	CSVLDFGAGELFF	TRBV29-1	TRBJ2-2	NA	NA
TGTGCCAGCAGCCCCCTGGGACTAGCGGGGCCTTACAATGAGCAGTTCTTC	CASSPLGLAGPYNEQFF	TRBV5-8	TRBJ2-1	NA	TRBD2
TGTGCCACCAGCAGAGATTTCACTAGCGGTTACACAGATACGCAGTATTTT	CATSRDFTSGYTDTQYF	TRBV15	TRBJ2-3	NA	TRBD2
TGCGCCAGCAGCGAGGGACCCCCCCGGAATGAGCAGTTCTTC	CASSEGPPRNEQFF	TRBV5-1	TRBJ2-1	NA	NA
TGTGCCAGCCGGACAGGGTCTGAAGCTTTCTTT	CASRTGSEAFF	TRBV2	TRBJ1-1	NA	TRBD1
TGTGCCAGCAGCTTAGTCGGGGGGGACAGTAACAACGAGCAGTACTTC	CASSLVGGDSNNEQYF	TRBV7-6	TRBJ2-7	NA	NA
TGTGCCAGCAGACCGGGGGGACCGGTAACTACTGAAGCTTTCTTT	CASRPGGPVTTEAFF	TRBV5-4	TRBJ1-1	once	NA
TGTGCCAGCAGCTTTGCGGTAACAGCATTGTACGAGCAGTACTTC	CASSFAVTALYEQYF	TRBV12-1	TRBJ2-7	once	NA
TGTGCCAGCAGTGATTCAGACCAGGAGGAGCAGTTCTTC	CASSDSDQEEQFF	TRBV6-4	TRBJ2-1	once	NA
TGTGCCAGCAGCCCCCCGGGGTACACAGATACGCAGTATTTT	CASSPPGYTDTQYF	TRBV6-5	TRBJ2-3	NA	NA
TGTGCCAGCAGTTTAATGCAGGGGGCAGATACGCAGTATTTT	CASSLMQGADTQYF	TRBV27	TRBJ2-3	NA	TRBD1
TGCGCCAGCAGCTTGGTAGCGGGAGCAGATACGCAGTATTTT	CASSLVAGADTQYF	TRBV5-1	TRBJ2-3	many	TRBD2
TGTGCCACCAGCATCGGTGTGGCGGGGTCAGATACGCAGTATTTT	CATSIGVAGSDTQYF	TRBV15	TRBJ2-3	NA	NA
TGTGCCAGCAGTTTATATACCGGGACAGGGGGATATAATGAAAAACTGTTTTTT	CASSLYTGTGGYNEKLFF	TRBV28	TRBJ1-4	once	TRBD1
TGTGCCAGCAGTCGTGCAGGGGGTGGGGGCACTGAAGCTTTCTTT	CASSRAGGGGTEAFF	TRBV6-5	TRBJ1-1	NA	TRBD1
TGCGCCAGCAAGAGGGAGGGGAATGAAAAACTGTTTTTT	CASKREGNEKLFF	TRBV5-1	TRBJ1-4	few	NA
TGTGCCAGAAATCCGGGACAGGGGAACACTGAAGCTTTCTTT	CARNPGQGNTEAFF	TRBV2	TRBJ1-1	NA	TRBD1
TGTGCCAGCGGGTTCGACGGGGGTCACATTCAGTACTTC	CASGFDGGHIQYF	TRBV6-4	TRBJ2-4	NA	NA
TGCGCCAGCAGTTTCGGGACAGCTGGAAACACCATATATTTT	CASSFGTAGNTIYF	TRBV5-1	TRBJ1-3	NA	TRBD1
TGTGCCAGCTCACCCCTCGCTACCGGGGAGCTGTTTTTT	CASSPLATGELFF	TRBV18	TRBJ2-2	NA	NA
TGTGCCAGTAGTACTCGACTAGCGGGAGCGTCAACAGATACGCAGTATTTT	CASSTRLAGASTDTQYF	TRBV19	TRBJ2-3	NA	TRBD2
TGTGCCAGCAGCAAGACAGTTATGAACACTGAAGCTTTCTTT	CASSKTVMNTEAFF	TRBV6-6	TRBJ1-1	NA	NA